These T cell receptor beta chains were read from a single sample in a study of memory CD4+ T cells and cytomegalovirus serostatus. The repertoire was sequenced with immunoSEQ multiplex PCR; TCRdb's copy has only in-frame clones and lacks some. This table holds some 44,000 clones, roughly 80% found once. The sequencing sample was made of memory CD4+ T cells from blood. The receptors were gathered from an adult in good health and CMV-seronegative. Both conserved end residues are part of each CDR3. Each record gives: D gene, V gene, clone size, J gene, CDR3 DNA, CDR3 protein. The D gene is left open where the match is weak. Size tells how often a clone was seen (once, few, many) or the class of an expanded clone, and some rows leave it out.

TRBD1	TRBV11-2	.	TRBJ1-1	TGTGCCAGCAGCTTAGAGGGTCTCGGACAGGGGTTGTCTTCCAACACTGAAGCTTTCTTT	CASSLEGLGQGLSSNTEAFF
.	TRBV5-6	.	TRBJ2-1	TGTGCCAGCAGCTTGGGGTCCTTCTACAATGAGCAGTTCTTC	CASSLGSFYNEQFF
.	TRBV14	few	TRBJ1-2	TGTGCCAGCAGCCAGTCGTGGCGCGCAGCTAACTATGGCTACACCTTC	CASSQSWRAANYGYTF
TRBD2	TRBV9	.	TRBJ2-1	TGTGCCAGCAGCCGCACGGCTAGCGGGGGGGCCGGGGTTGAGCAGTTCTTC	CASSRTASGGAGVEQFF
.	TRBV18	once	TRBJ1-2	TGTGCCAGCTCACCTTCAGCATTAGGGGTGGATGGCTACACCTTC	CASSPSALGVDGYTF
.	TRBV2	.	TRBJ2-1	TGTGCCAGCAGGTACCGGGACATGAATGAGCAGTTCTTC	CASRYRDMNEQFF
TRBD1	TRBV28	once	TRBJ2-4	TGTGCCACCCTAGAGGCAGGGGGCTTAGCCAAAAACATTCAGTACTTC	CATLEAGGLAKNIQYF
.	TRBV7-6	.	TRBJ2-1	TGTGCCAGCAGCAGGGGGATTAGGGGTAAATACAATGAGCAGTTCTTC	CASSRGIRGKYNEQFF
.	TRBV28	.	TRBJ1-4	TGTGCCAGCAGTCTCGGACGACACGGCGCCTGGGGTGAAAAACTGTTTTTT	CASSLGRHGAWGEKLFF
.	TRBV7-3	.	TRBJ2-3	TGTGCCAGCAGCTCGGACCGGGACAACACAGATACGCAGTATTTT	CASSSDRDNTDTQYF
TRBD2	TRBV5-1	.	TRBJ2-3	TGCGCCAGCAGCTCCGGACTAGCGGGGGGCCGGGCGGTAGCAGATACGCAGTATTTT	CASSSGLAGGRAVADTQYF
.	TRBV11-3	.	TRBJ2-1	TGTGCCAGCGGCCGCGGGGGCCGAGGGGAGCAGTTCTTC	CASGRGGRGEQFF
.	TRBV5-1	.	TRBJ2-5	TGCGCCAGCAGCCACCTGGGGCCCCAAGAGACCCAGTACTTC	CASSHLGPQETQYF
TRBD1	TRBV19	few	TRBJ1-1	TGTGCCAGTAGTATTGACAGGGGAGACACTGAAGCTTTCTTT	CASSIDRGDTEAFF
TRBD1	TRBV7-3	once	TRBJ2-5	TGTGCCAGCAGCTTAGGTCCAGGGACAGGGGGCGGAGAGACCCAGTACTTC	CASSLGPGTGGGETQYF
.	TRBV6-4	.	TRBJ2-7	TGTGCCAGCAGTGGGGCCGGGGGCAAGGCTACCTACGAGCAGTACTTC	CASSGAGGKATYEQYF
TRBD1	TRBV7-9	.	TRBJ1-5	TGTGCCAGCAGCTTCACAGGGGGCCTGGGGCAGCCCCAGCATTTT	CASSFTGGLGQPQHF
.	TRBV2	.	TRBJ1-4	TGTGCCAGCAGTCCAGACAGTGCAACTAATGAAAAACTGTTTTTT	CASSPDSATNEKLFF
.	TRBV7-9	.	TRBJ1-1	TGTGCCAGCAGCTTAAACCGATTCACTGAAGCTTTCTTT	CASSLNRFTEAFF
.	TRBV2	few	TRBJ1-6	TGTGCCAGCAGTCCCCAGTCTTATAATTCACCCCTCCACTTT	CASSPQSYNSPLHF
.	TRBV5-1	.	TRBJ2-3	TGCGCCAGCAGCTTGAATCGCGGGATTCGGACAGATACGCAGTATTTT	CASSLNRGIRTDTQYF
.	TRBV18	.	TRBJ2-7	TGTGCCAGCTCACCGGGGGGGGGCCCCTACGAGCAGTACTTC	CASSPGGGPYEQYF
.	TRBV28	.	TRBJ2-5	TGTGCCAGCAGTTTTTCGGGCACCGGGAAGACCCAGTACTTC	CASSFSGTGKTQYF
TRBD1	TRBV27	few	TRBJ2-7	TGTGCCAGCAGCCCCCGCCGACAGGGGTTTAGCTCCGAGCAGTACTTC	CASSPRRQGFSSEQYF
.	TRBV4-2	few	TRBJ2-1	TGTGCCAGCAGCCAAGTCCGCAATGAGCAGTTCTTC	CASSQVRNEQFF